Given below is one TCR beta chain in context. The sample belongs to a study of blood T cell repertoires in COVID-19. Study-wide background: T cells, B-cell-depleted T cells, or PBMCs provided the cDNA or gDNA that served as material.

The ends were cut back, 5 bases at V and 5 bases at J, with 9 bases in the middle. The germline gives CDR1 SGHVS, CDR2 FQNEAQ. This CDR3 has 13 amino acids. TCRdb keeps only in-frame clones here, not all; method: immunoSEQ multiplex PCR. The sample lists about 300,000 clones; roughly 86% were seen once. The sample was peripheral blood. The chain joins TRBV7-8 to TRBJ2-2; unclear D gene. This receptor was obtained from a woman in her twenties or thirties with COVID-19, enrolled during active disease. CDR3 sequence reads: CASSMSTTGELFF. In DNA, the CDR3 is TGTGCCAGCAGCATGAGTACTACCGGGGAGCTGTTTTTT. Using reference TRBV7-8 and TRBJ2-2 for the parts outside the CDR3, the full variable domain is GAGVSQSPRYKVAKRGQDVALRCDPISGHVSLFWYQQALGQGPEFLTYFQNEAQLDKSGLPSDRFFAERPEGSVSTLKIQRTQQEDSAVYLCASSMSTTGELFFGEGSRLTVL.